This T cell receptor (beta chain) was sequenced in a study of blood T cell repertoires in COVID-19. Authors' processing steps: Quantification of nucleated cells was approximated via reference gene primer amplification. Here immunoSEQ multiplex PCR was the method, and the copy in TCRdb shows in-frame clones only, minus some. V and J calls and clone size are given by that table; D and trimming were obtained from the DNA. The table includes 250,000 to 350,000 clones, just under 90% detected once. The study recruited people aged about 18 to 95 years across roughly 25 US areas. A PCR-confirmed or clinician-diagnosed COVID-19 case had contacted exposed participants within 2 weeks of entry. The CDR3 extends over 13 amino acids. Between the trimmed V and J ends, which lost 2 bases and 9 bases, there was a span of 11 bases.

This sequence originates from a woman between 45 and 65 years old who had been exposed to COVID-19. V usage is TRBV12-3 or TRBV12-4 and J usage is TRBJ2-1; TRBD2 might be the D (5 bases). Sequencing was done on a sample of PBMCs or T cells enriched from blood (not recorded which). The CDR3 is CASSLRAEGEQFF. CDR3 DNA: TGTGCCAGCAGTTTAAGGGCAGAGGGTGAGCAGTTCTTC.